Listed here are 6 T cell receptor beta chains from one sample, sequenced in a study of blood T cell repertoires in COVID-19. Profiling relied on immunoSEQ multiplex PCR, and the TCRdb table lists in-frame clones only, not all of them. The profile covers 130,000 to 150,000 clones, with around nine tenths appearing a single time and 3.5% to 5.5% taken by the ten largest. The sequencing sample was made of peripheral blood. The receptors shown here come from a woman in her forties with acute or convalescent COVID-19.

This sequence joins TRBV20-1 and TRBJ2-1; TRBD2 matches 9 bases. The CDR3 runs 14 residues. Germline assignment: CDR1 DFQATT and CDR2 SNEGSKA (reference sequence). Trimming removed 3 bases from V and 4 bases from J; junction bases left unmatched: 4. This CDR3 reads CSASKTSGYNEQFF. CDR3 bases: TGCAGTGCTAGTAAGACTAGCGGATACAATGAGCAGTTCTTC.

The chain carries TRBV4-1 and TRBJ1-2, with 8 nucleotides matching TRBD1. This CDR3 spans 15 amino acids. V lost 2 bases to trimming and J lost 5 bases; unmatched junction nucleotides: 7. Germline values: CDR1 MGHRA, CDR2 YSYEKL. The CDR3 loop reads CASSQTGTGPYGYTF. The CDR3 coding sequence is TGCGCCAGCAGCCAAACCGGGACAGGTCCGTATGGCTACACCTTC.

CDR3 nucleotides: TGTGCCAGCAGCTTAGATATGGGGACTAGTAGGGCAGAGCAGTACTTC. Its protein is CASSLDMGTSRAEQYF. The chain is built from TRBV11-2 and TRBJ2-7; 8 nucleotides agree with TRBD2. Trimming removed 0 bases from V and 7 bases from J; junction bases left unmatched: 11. Germline loops: CDR1 SGHAT, CDR2 FQNNGV. The CDR3 is 16 residues long.

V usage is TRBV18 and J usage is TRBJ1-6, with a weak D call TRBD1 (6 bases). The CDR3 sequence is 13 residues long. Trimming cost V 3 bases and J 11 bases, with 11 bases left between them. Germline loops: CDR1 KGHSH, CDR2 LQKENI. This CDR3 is CASSPDSKAPLHF. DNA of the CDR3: TGTGCCAGCTCACCGGACAGTAAGGCACCCCTCCACTTT. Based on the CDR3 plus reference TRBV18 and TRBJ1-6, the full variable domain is NAGVMQNPRHLVRRRGQEARLRCSPMKGHSHVYWYRQLPEEGLKFMVYLQKENIIDESGMPKERFSAEFPKEGPSILRIQQVVRGDSAAYFCASSPDSKAPLHFGNGTRLTVT.

As DNA, the CDR3 is TGTGCCACCCGGCAGCTAGCGGAGAGCTACGAGCAGTACTTC. Translated: CATRQLAESYEQYF. The chain couples TRBV19 to TRBJ2-7; 7 nucleotides match TRBD2. CDR3 length: 14 amino acids. V trimming: 10 bases; J trimming: 3 bases; junction bases outside the gene matches: 12. Germline CDR1 and CDR2: LNHDA and SQIVND (reference sequence).

CDR3 region: CASSSDRGLTKNIQYF. The CDR3 coding sequence is TGTGCCAGCAGCTCGGACAGGGGGCTGACCAAAAACATTCAGTACTTC. This chain uses TRBV7-3 with TRBJ2-4; 11 bases map to TRBD1. CDR3 length: 16 amino acids. The germline V gene has CDR1 SGHTA and CDR2 FQGTGA. Losses at the gene ends were 4 bases for V and 2 bases for J; bases not matched to a gene: 4.